This T cell receptor beta chain was recorded in a study of T cells in localized non-small cell lung cancer. The CDR3 totals 14 residues. Per germline, CDR1 SGHNT and CDR2 YENEEA. Trimming removed 5 bases from V and 3 bases from J, with 13 bases in between. Some clones are missing from TCRdb's copy, which holds only in-frame ones; the method was immunoSEQ multiplex PCR. Of around 1,400 clones in the sample, over 15% are singletons; the top ten hold over 15%. This clone has only a few counts. What it binds is not known. Regarding the study as a whole: With higher T cell density in blood came longer overall survival. Only one tumor region was sequenced, so heterogeneity remains possible. Median approximately 50 top-100 tumor clones were shared with paired adjacent lung. Peak T cell clonality was found in uninvolved adjacent lung, exceeding tumor.

The rearrangement uses TRBV11-3 and TRBJ2-5; D is uncertain. The sequence was collected from a woman aged 35 to 69 with stage I lung adenocarcinoma. The sequencing here drew on lung tumor tissue, taken before any cancer treatment. In nucleotides, the CDR3 is TGTGCCAGCAGCGGCCGTGGTACGGAAGAGACCCAGTACTTC. As protein: CASSGRGTEETQYF.